The 9 T cell receptor beta chains in this list originate from one sample, sequenced in a study of shared T cell receptors in the human thymus. Sequencing was performed with immunoSEQ multiplex PCR; in TCRdb, only in-frame clones are kept and a portion is missing. Of over 650,000 clones in the sample, more than 75% were seen once. These data were also reused for a study on human thymus T cells.

Sample: thymocytes. All receptors come from a boy under two years old with a congenital heart defect.

This chain uses TRBV7-2 with TRBJ1-2; perhaps TRBD1 as D (6 bases). The V and J ends lost 4 bases and 3 bases respectively, with 15 bases between them. The CDR3 consists of 15 residues. Germline CDR1 reads SGHTA; CDR2 reads FQGNSA. DNA of the CDR3: TGTGCCAGCAGCTGGACCGGGACACCTGACTATGGCTACACCTTC. Translated, it gives CASSWTGTPDYGYTF. Full variable domain (missing parts from reference TRBV7-2 and TRBJ1-2): GAGVSQSPSNKVTEKGKDVELRCDPISGHTALYWYRQSLGQGLEFLIYFQGNSAPDKSGLPSDRFSAERTGGSVSTLTIQRTQQEDSAVYLCASSWTGTPDYGYTFGSGTRLTVV.

The chain joins TRBV28 to TRBJ2-4; TRBD1 matches 10 bases. The V gene's germline CDR1 is MDHEN and CDR2 SYDVKM. Unmatched junction bases numbered 12, after V lost 10 bases and J lost 3 bases. The CDR3 is made up of 16 amino acids. The CDR3 loop reads CATRTSGTGDKNIQYF. In DNA, the CDR3 is TGTGCCACCCGTACCTCCGGGACAGGGGACAAAAACATTCAGTACTTC.

In its sample, this clone was seen once. The genes are TRBV28 and TRBJ2-1; 7 bases agree with TRBD2. With 3 bases clipped from V and 7 bases from J, the junction kept 12 bases outside the gene matches. The germline CDR1 and CDR2 sequences are MDHEN and SYDVKM. The CDR3 totals 16 residues. The CDR3 nucleotides read TGTGCCAGCAGTTTCCGGCGGGGGTTGGATAGGAATGAGCAGTTCTTC. This encodes CASSFRRGLDRNEQFF.

This clone showed up just a few times. The V call is TRBV5-6, the J call TRBJ2-1, with TRBD2 identical over 7 bases. The germline CDR1 and CDR2 sequences are SGHDT and YYEEEE. The CDR3 spans 17 residues. V was pared by 3 bases and J by 2 bases, with 11 bases of the junction left unmatched. CDR3: CASSSLPGLPTYNEQFF. CDR3 bases: TGTGCCAGCAGCTCTCTCCCGGGACTACCTACCTACAATGAGCAGTTCTTC.

The rearrangement uses TRBV21-1 and TRBJ2-5; TRBD1 is the table's D call and was not checked against the DNA. TRBV21-1 has pseudogene status. The CDR3 is 16 amino acids. In nucleotides, the CDR3 is TGTGCCAGCAGCAAAGTTCAGAGACAGGGCCCAGAGACCCAGTACTTC. This translates into CASSKVQRQGPETQYF.

The V and J genes are TRBV4-3 and TRBJ2-2, with D hard to call. Germline V gene sequence: CDR1 LGHNA, CDR2 YSLEER. V shed 0 bases and J shed 1 base, with 18 bases lying between them. CDR3 length: 19 amino acids. Here the CDR3 reads CASSQDESEKTQNTGELFF. CDR3 bases: TGCGCCAGCAGCCAAGATGAGAGCGAGAAAACCCAGAACACCGGGGAGCTGTTTTTT.

This chain uses TRBV18 with TRBJ2-2; a weak D match, TRBD2 (6 bases). The CDR3 extends over 16 amino acids. V was trimmed by 0 bases and J by 6 bases, leaving 14 bases between them. Germline CDR1 and CDR2: KGHSH and LQKENI. The CDR3 reads CASSPPEGPGAGELFF. The CDR3 bases are TGTGCCAGCTCACCACCGGAGGGACCTGGGGCCGGGGAGCTGTTTTTT.

The V gene is TRBV5-4, the J gene TRBJ2-1; 10 positions agree with TRBD2. Germline V lookup: CDR1 SGHNT, CDR2 YYREEE (reference sequence). This CDR3 region has 15 residues. J gave up 5 bases and V 4 bases, and 6 bases lay outside the gene matches. In DNA, the CDR3 is TGTGCCAGCAGCCTACGGACTAGCGGACACAATGAGCAGTTCTTC. Its translation is CASSLRTSGHNEQFF. Filled out from reference TRBV5-4 and TRBJ2-1, the complete variable domain reads ETGVTQSPTHLIKTRGQQVTLRCSSQSGHNTVSWYQQALGQGPQFIFQYYREEENGRGNFPPRFSGLQFPNYSSELNVNALELDDSALYLCASSLRTSGHNEQFFGPGTRLTVL.

This chain links TRBV27 with TRBJ2-7, with 7 nucleotides matching TRBD1. This CDR3 has 14 residues. Trimming removed 6 bases from V and 2 bases from J; junction bases left unmatched: 7. Germline CDR1 MNHEY, CDR2 SMNVEV (reference sequence). CDR3 in amino acids: CASSPGDSTYEQYF. The CDR3 nucleotides are TGTGCCAGCAGCCCTGGGGACAGTACCTACGAGCAGTACTTC.